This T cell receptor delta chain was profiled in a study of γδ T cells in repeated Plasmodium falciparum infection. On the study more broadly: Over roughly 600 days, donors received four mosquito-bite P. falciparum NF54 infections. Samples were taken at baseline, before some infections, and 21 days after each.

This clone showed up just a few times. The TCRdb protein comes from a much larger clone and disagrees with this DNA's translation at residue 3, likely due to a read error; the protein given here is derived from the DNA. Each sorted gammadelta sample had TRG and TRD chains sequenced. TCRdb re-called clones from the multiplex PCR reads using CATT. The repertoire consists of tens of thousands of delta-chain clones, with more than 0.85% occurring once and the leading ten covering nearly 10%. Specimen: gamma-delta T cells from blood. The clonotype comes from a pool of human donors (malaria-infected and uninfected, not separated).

The DNA of the CDR3 is TGTGCTCCTGGGGAGCCGCCGGGGGTTATCCCCCAGTACGCCGATAAACTCATCTTT. Translation gives CAPGEPPGVIPQYADKLIF. This chain links TRDV1 with TRDJ1; possible D gene TRDD3, 6 bases. As TCRdb names no J gene, one was assigned here on the basis of a DNA match to germline. This CDR3 comprises 19 residues. The germline gives CDR1 TSWWSYY, CDR2 QGS.